This T cell receptor (beta chain) was observed in a study of OX40 agonist ivuxolimab in advanced cancers. Study summary: Every 2 weeks, ivuxolimab was infused into the patients intravenously at between 0.01 and 10 mg/kg. Of the patients, three showed partial responses, one with hepatocellular carcinoma and two with cutaneous melanoma. Head and neck, renal cell, melanoma or hepatocellular carcinoma were the cancers that dose-escalation patients had.

The assay was immunoSEQ multiplex PCR, and TCRdb's table has in-frame clones only and misses some. The table records approximately 88,000 clones, about 88% of them present only once. This clone has more than one count but fewer than ten. Its antigen is still unknown. Looked up from germline, CDR1 is SGDLS and CDR2 is YYNGEE. Trimming removed 3 bases at V and 8 bases at J, with 17 bases between. The CDR3 consists of 14 residues. Broader study findings: On average, CD8+ T cells had more expanded clones than CD4+.

The sample consisted of CD4+ or CD8+ T cells sorted from blood, taken in a trial of the OX40 agonist ivuxolimab. This sequence was found in an adult with an advanced solid tumor such as melanoma, head and neck, liver or kidney cancer. The chain joins TRBV9 to TRBJ1-1; perhaps TRBD1 as D (6 bases). The CDR3 DNA reads as TGTGCCAGCAGCGGACAGGCTCACAGCGAGGAAGCTTTCTTT. It encodes CASSGQAHSEEAFF.